Presented here are 12 T cell receptor beta chains from one specimen sequenced in a study of blood T cell repertoires in COVID-19. The assay was immunoSEQ multiplex PCR, and TCRdb's table has in-frame clones only and misses some. The sample lists approximately 93,000 clones, roughly 70% occurring once. The sample taken for sequencing was peripheral blood. The receptors were gathered from a woman older than 75 with acute or convalescent COVID-19.

CDR3 region: CASSSRDRGTGELFF. The CDR3 nucleotides read TGTGCCAGCAGCTCGCGGGACAGGGGAACCGGGGAGCTGTTTTTT. The chain combines TRBV7-6 with TRBJ2-2; 10 positions match TRBD1. Per the germline V gene, CDR1 is SGHVS and CDR2 is FNYEAQ. The V and J ends lost 4 bases and 5 bases, in that order; junction bases with no gene match: 4. The CDR3 length is 15 residues.

Remarks on this clone: The junction departs from germline at one end; a sequencing error may be responsible. The chain combines TRBV2 with TRBJ2-1; 8 bases fit TRBD2. This CDR3 is built from 14 residues. Germline CDR1 reads SNHLY; CDR2 reads FYNNEI. CDR3 sequence reads: CTSGGGLSRDEQFF. The CDR3 bases are TGTACCAGCGGGGGCGGGCTATCAAGGGATGAGCAGTTCTTC.

The chain recombines TRBV6-2 or TRBV6-3 with TRBJ2-2, with D tentatively TRBD2 (5 bases). Looked up from germline, CDR1 is MNHEY and CDR2 is SVGEGT. The germline V and J ends were trimmed by 5 bases and 6 bases, with 13 bases remaining between them. The CDR3 has 14 residues. Written as DNA, the CDR3 is TGTGCCAGCAGTGGTGCCCTAGCTGCCGGGGAGCTGTTTTTT. It translates to CASSGALAAGELFF.

This clone was seen just once. V gene TRBV11-2 combines with J gene TRBJ2-1; a possible D gene is TRBD1 (6 bases). The V end lost 0 bases, the J end lost 1 base, and 13 bases lay between the germline ends. Germline V CDR1 and CDR2: SGHAT, FQNNGV. The CDR3 consists of 17 residues. In nucleotides, the CDR3 is TGTGCCAGCAGCTTAGACCCGGACAGCCGATCCTACAATGAGCAGTTCTTC. Translation: CASSLDPDSRSYNEQFF.

The chain recombines TRBV3-1 (or the pseudogene TRBV3-2) with TRBJ1-2; 8 bases align to TRBD1. Germline V gene sequence: CDR1 LGHDT, CDR2 YNNKEL (reference sequence). The CDR3 totals 15 residues. The ends lost 4 bases at V and 4 bases at J; junction bases unmatched: 8. The CDR3 loop reads CASSRRQGASYGYTF. The CDR3 bases are TGTGCCAGCAGCCGGAGGCAGGGGGCGAGCTATGGCTACACCTTC.

This sequence joins TRBV5-6 and TRBJ1-1, with D tentatively TRBD1 (6 bases). The CDR3 runs to 18 residues. Trimming cost V 6 bases and J 0 bases, with 24 bases left between them. Germline V lookup: CDR1 SGHDT, CDR2 YYEEEE. The CDR3 here is CASTSQGRTTSLNTEAFF. The CDR3 nucleotides read TGTGCCAGCACTTCCCAGGGGCGGACCACCTCCTTGAACACTGAAGCTTTCTTT.

The chain is built from TRBV9 and TRBJ2-1; a possible D gene is TRBD2 (6 bases). This CDR3 spans 15 amino acids. V gave up 4 bases and J gave up 9 bases, with 20 bases separating them. Germline V gene lookup returns CDR1 SGDLS and CDR2 YYNGEE. The CDR3 DNA sequence: TGTGCCAGCAGCCCTACCCCGGCAGCCGGGAGTGAGCAGTTCTTC. The encoded protein is CASSPTPAAGSEQFF.

The CDR3 DNA reads as TGTGCCAGCAGCCTGGGGGGGGGCTTTGGTGAGCAGTTCTTC. Translation: CASSLGGGFGEQFF. The chain is built from TRBV5-4 and TRBJ2-1; a weak D match, TRBD2 (7 bases). The V gene's germline CDR1 is SGHNT and CDR2 YYREEE (reference sequence). CDR3 length equals 14 residues. V lost 4 bases to trimming and J lost 9 bases, with 17 bases between them.

V is TRBV13 and J is TRBJ1-4; D perhaps matches TRBD1 (5 bases). The germline V gene has CDR1 PRHDT and CDR2 FYEKMQ (reference sequence). This CDR3 spans 16 amino acids. V lost 2 bases and J 11 bases, leaving 21 bases between the germline ends. CDR3 region: CASSLPLPGGRRKLFF. The CDR3 DNA is TGTGCCAGCAGCTTACCCCTCCCCGGGGGACGAAGGAAACTGTTTTTT.

V and J are TRBV9 and TRBJ1-1; no clear D. The CDR3 is 14 residues long. The germline V and J ends were trimmed by 3 bases and 1 base, with 10 bases remaining between them. CDR1 and CDR2 (germline): SGDLS, YYNGEE. CDR3 nucleotide sequence: TGTGCCAGCAGCGAAAGCTGGGCGAACACTGAAGCTTTCTTT. This gives the protein CASSESWANTEAFF.

The rearrangement joins TRBV3-1 (or the pseudogene TRBV3-2) to TRBJ2-5, with 9 bases aligning to TRBD2. The length of the CDR3 is 17 residues. The germline CDR1 and CDR2 sequences are LGHDT and YNNKEL (reference sequence). Losses at the gene ends were 2 bases for V and 3 bases for J; bases not matched to a gene: 10. The CDR3 sequence is CASSQLGGGEHKETQYF. The DNA of the CDR3 is TGTGCCAGCAGCCAACTAGGCGGGGGGGAACACAAAGAGACCCAGTACTTC.

The rearrangement links TRBV6-5 to TRBJ1-2, with 7 bases fitting TRBD1. The CDR3 has 14 amino acids. Germline CDR1 reads MNHEY; CDR2 reads SVGAGI. The trim removed 6 bases at V and 2 bases at J, leaving 6 bases unmatched. Here the CDR3 DNA reads TGTGCCAGCAGCTTAGGGGGCAAGAACTATGGCTACACCTTC. Translated: CASSLGGKNYGYTF.